This TCR beta chain derives from a study of technical replicates of blood from a handful of donors. The CDR3 is 17 residues long. Germline V gene sequence: CDR1 SGHVS, CDR2 FNYEAQ. With V trimmed by 4 bases and J by 2 bases, 11 bases remained unmatched. The repertoire was sequenced with immunoSEQ multiplex PCR; TCRdb's copy has only in-frame clones and lacks some. The repertoire consists of some 70,000 clones, with 95% to 97% occurring once and the leading ten covering over 0.2%. This TCR was recovered from a human donor in good health. This chain uses TRBV7-6 with TRBJ2-5; 9 bases match TRBD1. The material sequenced was T cells isolated from PBMCs. CDR3 sequence reads: CASSSLGQGLIQETQYF. CDR3 DNA: TGTGCCAGCAGCTCACTGGGACAGGGCTTGATTCAAGAGACCCAGTACTTC.